The 31 T cell receptor beta chains reported below all come from one sample, sequenced in a study of radiation and T cells in renal cell carcinoma. As to time point: blood 2 weeks post-SBRT. As for treatment: 15 Gy SBRT to primary tumor, nephrectomy 4 weeks later. This table comes from immunoSEQ multiplex PCR, and its TCRdb copy is limited to in-frame clones, with some not included. The sample records about 58,000 clones, roughly four fifths being singletons. The input for sequencing was blood, taken from a patient whose treatment included radiotherapy and nephrectomy. The receptors come from a man aged 55 to 70 with renal cell carcinoma.

The rearrangement uses TRBV14 and TRBJ1-4, with D hard to call. Germline values: CDR1 SGHDN, CDR2 FVKESK. The CDR3 consists of 16 residues. V was trimmed by 4 bases and J by 8 bases, leaving 20 bases between them. This CDR3 is CASSLFVDGNKEKLFF. The CDR3 region has the DNA TGTGCCAGCAGCCTTTTCGTAGACGGGAACAAAGAAAAACTGTTTTTT.

The V gene is TRBV13, the J gene TRBJ2-3, with D possibly being TRBD2 (6 bases). From germline, CDR1 is PRHDT and CDR2 FYEKMQ (reference sequence). This CDR3 spans 13 amino acids. V lost 11 bases, J lost 2 bases, and 14 bases lay in between. In DNA, the CDR3 is TGTGCCGGTTCCCGGACTAACACAGATACGCAGTATTTT. As protein: CAGSRTNTDTQYF. Based on the CDR3 plus reference TRBV13 and TRBJ2-3, the full variable domain is AAGVIQSPRHLIKEKRETATLKCYPIPRHDTVYWYQQGPGQDPQFLISFYEKMQSDKGSIPDRFSAQQFSDYHSELNMSSLELGDSALYFCAGSRTNTDTQYFGPGTRLTVL.

The chain recombines TRBV30 with TRBJ2-1; 8 bases line up with TRBD2. CDR1 and CDR2 (germline): GTSNPN, SVGIG (reference sequence). The CDR3 covers 12 residues. The ends lost 5 bases at V and 9 bases at J; junction bases unmatched: 6. CDR3 nucleotide sequence: TGTGCCTGGGCTAGCGGGCAGTTTGAGCAGTTCTTC. It specifies CAWASGQFEQFF. The full variable domain, with the rest looked up from reference TRBV30 and TRBJ2-1, is SQTIHQWPATLVQPVGSPLSLECTVEGTSNPNLYWYRQAAGRGLQLLFYSVGIGQISSEVPQNLSASRPQDRQFILSSKKLLLSDSGFYLCAWASGQFEQFFGPGTRLTVL.

The gene calls are TRBV7-2 and TRBJ1-2; 7 bases fit TRBD1. Germline lookup yields CDR1 SGHTA and CDR2 FQGNSA. The V and J ends lost 3 bases and 1 base, in that order; junction bases with no gene match: 8. The CDR3 runs to 16 residues. CDR3 bases: TGTGCCAGCAGCTTGGACAGCACAGGGGTTAACTATGGCTACACCTTC. Encoded protein: CASSLDSTGVNYGYTF.

The chain combines TRBV5-1 with TRBJ2-6, with 7 bases fitting TRBD1. CDR3 length: 16 amino acids. CDR1 is SGHRS, CDR2 YFSETQ, per germline. Unmatched junction bases numbered 8, after V lost 4 bases and J lost 4 bases. The CDR3 bases are TGCGCCAGCAGCCGGACAGGTGCTGAGGGGGCCAACGTCCTGACTTTC. Amino acid sequence: CASSRTGAEGANVLTF.

The CDR3 here is CASSGGVKEPQHF. The CDR3 nucleotides are TGTGCCAGCAGTGGGGGAGTGAAGGAGCCCCAGCATTTT. The chain employs TRBV2 and TRBJ1-5; unclear D gene. The CDR3 has 13 residues. V was pared by 4 bases and J by 8 bases, with 12 bases between. Looked up from germline, CDR1 is SNHLY and CDR2 is FYNNEI. The whole variable domain, filled in from reference TRBV2 and TRBJ1-5, reads EPEVTQTPSHQVTQMGQEVILRCVPISNHLYFYWYRQILGQKVEFLVSFYNNEISEKSEIFDDQFSVERPDGSNFTLKIRSTKLEDSAMYFCASSGGVKEPQHFGDGTRLSIL.

The chain joins TRBV5-1 to TRBJ2-1; 9 bases align to TRBD1. The germline gives CDR1 SGHRS, CDR2 YFSETQ. V lost 2 bases, J lost 4 bases, and 7 bases stayed unmatched. The CDR3 is 16 amino acids. The CDR3 sequence: CASSFGTGIGYNEQFF. DNA of the CDR3: TGCGCCAGCAGCTTCGGGACAGGGATTGGGTACAATGAGCAGTTCTTC.

This clone was seen a handful of times. Here the CDR3 reads CASSVDGRRETQYF. Written as DNA, the CDR3 is TGTGCCAGCAGCGTAGACGGGAGAAGGGAGACCCAGTACTTC. The V and J genes are TRBV9 and TRBJ2-5; TRBD2 might be the D (6 bases). V was cut by 0 bases and J by 5 bases, with 11 bases left in between. The CDR3 length is 14 residues. CDR1 and CDR2 from the germline V gene are SGDLS and YYNGEE.

Comment on this clone: This sample also contains other DNA sequences that code for the same CDR3. The V call is TRBV7-2, the J call TRBJ2-1; tentatively, D is TRBD2 (6 bases). With 1 base removed from V and 7 bases from J, the gap between germline ends came to 8 bases. Germline V CDR1 and CDR2: SGHTA, FQGNSA. The CDR3 length is 13 residues. The chain's CDR3 is CASSLVGGNEQFF. CDR3 coding DNA: TGTGCCAGCAGCTTAGTCGGGGGAAATGAGCAGTTCTTC.

The V call is TRBV6-5, the J call TRBJ2-7, with D possibly called TRBD1 or TRBD2 (5 bases each). The length of the CDR3 is 13 residues. The germline V and J ends were trimmed by 5 bases and 3 bases, with 11 bases remaining between them. CDR1 is MNHEY, CDR2 SVGAGI, per germline. CDR3 loop: CASSPGPHYEQYF. The CDR3 nucleotides read TGTGCCAGCAGTCCGGGACCTCACTACGAGCAGTACTTC.

This clone was recorded a few times. The chain uses TRBV5-5 and TRBJ2-1; the D gene is possibly TRBD1 (5 bases). Germline V gene sequence: CDR1 SGHKS, CDR2 YYEKEE (reference sequence). V lost 0 bases to trimming and J lost 3 bases, with 10 bases between them. The CDR3 is made up of 15 amino acids. CDR3 region: CASSLADRSYNEQFF. The CDR3 DNA is TGTGCCAGCAGCTTGGCCGACAGAAGCTACAATGAGCAGTTCTTC.

The chain couples TRBV28 to TRBJ2-1, with D possibly being TRBD2 (5 bases). CDR1 MDHEN and CDR2 SYDVKM come from the germline V gene. Trimming took off 5 bases at V and 4 bases at J, with 15 bases between the two ends. The CDR3 has 15 residues. CDR3 loop: CASSPSGSNYNEQFF. The CDR3 coding sequence is TGTGCCAGCAGTCCGAGTGGGAGTAATTACAATGAGCAGTTCTTC.

Note on this clone: A read error may explain this, as a much larger clone is one base away. The rearrangement uses TRBV5-1 and TRBJ2-3; 8 nucleotides align to TRBD2. CDR3 size: 16 residues. V lost 3 bases, J lost 4 bases, and 10 bases stayed unmatched. Germline CDR1 reads SGHRS; CDR2 reads YFSETQ. CDR3 protein: CASSWGVGGGSDTQYF. CDR3 nucleotide sequence: TGCGCCAGCAGCTGGGGCGTGGGCGGGGGGTCAGATACGCAGTATTTT.

This clone was seen a single time. This chain connects TRBV19 to TRBJ1-2; D is perhaps TRBD1 (6 bases). The CDR3 is made up of 16 amino acids. Germline V gives CDR1 LNHDA, CDR2 SQIVND (reference sequence). Trimming removed 3 bases at V and 4 bases at J, with 18 bases between. This CDR3 reads CASSMGGQGGFYGYTF. CDR3 DNA: TGTGCCAGTAGTATGGGGGGGCAAGGTGGATTCTATGGCTACACCTTC.

This clone was counted a few times. The rearrangement joins TRBV4-2 to TRBJ2-3; 12 nucleotides agree with TRBD2. Germline CDR1 and CDR2: LGHNA and YNFKEQ. After removal of 5 bases from V and 5 bases from J, the junction contained 8 bases not matched to a gene. This CDR3 contains 16 residues. The DNA of the CDR3 is TGTGCCAGCAGCTTGAGACTAGCGGGAGAGGTAGATACGCAGTATTTT. This translates into CASSLRLAGEVDTQYF.

The J gene is TRBJ2-5, the V gene TRBV13; D tentatively fits TRBD1 or TRBD2 (5 bases each). Germline-derived CDR1 and CDR2 are PRHDT and FYEKMQ (reference sequence). The CDR3 contains 15 residues. Trimming cost V 3 bases and J 1 base, with 12 bases left between them. This CDR3 reads CASSLAGTPQETQYF. The CDR3 bases are TGTGCCAGCAGCTTGGCCGGGACGCCCCAAGAGACCCAGTACTTC. The entire variable domain, with the rest obtained from reference TRBV13 and TRBJ2-5, is as follows: AAGVIQSPRHLIKEKRETATLKCYPIPRHDTVYWYQQGPGQDPQFLISFYEKMQSDKGSIPDRFSAQQFSDYHSELNMSSLELGDSALYFCASSLAGTPQETQYFGPGTRLLVL.

This chain connects TRBV10-3 to TRBJ2-2; D not resolved. Looked up from germline, CDR1 is ENHRY and CDR2 is SYGVKD. Trimming took off 10 bases at V and 1 base at J, with 13 bases between the two ends. The CDR3 contains 14 residues. CDR3 bases: TGTGCCACCCGGGTCCCGGAGAACACCGGGGAGCTGTTTTTT. It specifies CATRVPENTGELFF.

The chain links TRBV18 to TRBJ2-7, with a weak D call TRBD1 (5 bases). V dropped 3 bases and J dropped 2 bases, with 11 bases sitting between them. Germline V gene sequence: CDR1 KGHSH, CDR2 LQKENI. This CDR3 comprises 14 residues. The CDR3 reads CASSPLDKTYEQYF. CDR3 in DNA: TGTGCCAGCTCACCGCTGGACAAAACCTACGAGCAGTACTTC.

The chain carries TRBV15 and TRBJ2-7; D could derive from TRBD1 or TRBD2 (5 bases each). Trimming cost V 3 bases and J 4 bases, with 13 bases left between them. CDR3 size: 14 residues. Per the germline V gene, CDR1 is LNHNV and CDR2 is YYDKDF (reference sequence). Written as DNA, the CDR3 is TGTGCCACCAGCAGGGGGACGGAAGCTTACGAGCAGTACGTC. The encoded protein is CATSRGTEAYEQYV.

The chain has TRBV11-3 and TRBJ2-3; D possibly matches TRBD1 or TRBD2 (5 bases each). In germline, CDR1 is SGHNT, CDR2 YENEEA. CDR3 size: 15 residues. V was trimmed by 1 base and J by 0 bases, leaving 8 bases between them. CDR3 sequence reads: CASSLGDPSTDTQYF. DNA of the CDR3: TGTGCCAGCAGCTTAGGGGACCCTAGCACAGATACGCAGTATTTT.

The rearrangement uses TRBV29-1 and TRBJ2-2; no clear D gene. The CDR3 sequence is 15 residues long. Germline V gives CDR1 SQVTM, CDR2 ANQGSEA. The V gene lost 4 bases and the J gene lost 1 base, with 13 bases spanning the gap. The CDR3 protein is CSVARSLLNTGELFF. Here the CDR3 DNA reads TGCAGCGTTGCTCGGAGCTTATTGAACACCGGGGAGCTGTTTTTT.

The chain employs TRBV19 and TRBJ1-1, with no clear D. This CDR3 contains 12 residues. V shed 3 bases and J shed 4 bases, with 6 bases lying between them. Germline CDR1 and CDR2: LNHDA and SQIVND (reference sequence). CDR3 nucleotide sequence: TGTGCCAGTAGTATTAGTACCACTGAAGCTTTCTTT. Amino acids: CASSISTTEAFF.

This clone is a singleton in its sample. The chain employs TRBV19 and TRBJ1-5; D uncertain. CDR3 size: 13 residues. In germline, CDR1 is LNHDA, CDR2 SQIVND (reference sequence). The V end lost 5 bases, the J end lost 2 bases, and 7 bases lay between the germline ends. Here the CDR3 reads CASSRSRNQPQHF. CDR3 sequence (DNA): TGTGCCAGTAGTCGGAGCCGCAATCAGCCCCAGCATTTT.

By sample fraction, this clone is large. V and J are TRBV19 and TRBJ1-3, with no clear D. CDR1 is LNHDA and CDR2 is SQIVND in the germline V gene (reference sequence). V dropped 0 bases and J dropped 3 bases, with 0 bases sitting between them. CDR3 length equals 12 residues. The CDR3 bases are TGTGCCAGTAGTATAGATGGAAACACCATATATTTT. This gives the protein CASSIDGNTIYF. Combining the CDR3 with reference TRBV19 and TRBJ1-3 gives the whole variable domain DGGITQSPKYLFRKEGQNVTLSCEQNLNHDAMYWYRQDPGQGLRLIYYSQIVNDFQKGDIAEGYSVSREKKESFPLTVTSAQKNPTAFYLCASSIDGNTIYFGEGSWLTVV.

This chain links TRBV6-5 with TRBJ2-1; D not certain. The germline V gene has CDR1 MNHEY and CDR2 SVGAGI. V lost 7 bases, J lost 0 bases, and 7 bases lay in between. The CDR3 has 13 amino acids. CDR3 residues: CASKPSSYNEQFF. In DNA form, the CDR3 reads TGTGCCAGCAAGCCTAGCTCCTACAATGAGCAGTTCTTC.

The chain joins TRBV2 to TRBJ2-7, with no clear D. The V end lost 2 bases, the J end lost 3 bases, and 5 bases lay between the germline ends. Germline CDR1 and CDR2: SNHLY and FYNNEI. The CDR3 has 12 amino acids. The CDR3 loop reads CASSELVYEQYF. Written as DNA, the CDR3 is TGTGCCAGCAGTGAACTAGTCTACGAGCAGTACTTC. The full variable domain, completed using reference TRBV2 and TRBJ2-7, is EPEVTQTPSHQVTQMGQEVILRCVPISNHLYFYWYRQILGQKVEFLVSFYNNEISEKSEIFDDQFSVERPDGSNFTLKIRSTKLEDSAMYFCASSELVYEQYFGPGTRLTVT.

The gene calls are TRBV7-8 and TRBJ2-7, with D uncertain. CDR1 is SGHVS and CDR2 is FQNEAQ in the germline V gene. The CDR3 extends over 16 amino acids. The germline V and J ends were trimmed by 5 bases and 0 bases, with 17 bases remaining between them. The CDR3 loop reads CASSPVIGRSSYEQYF. The CDR3 DNA is TGTGCCAGCAGCCCAGTGATTGGGCGGAGCTCCTACGAGCAGTACTTC.

The CDR3 coding sequence is TGTGCCAGCAGCTTAGTTAGCAATCAGCCCCAGCATTTT. Its translation is CASSLVSNQPQHF. This chain connects TRBV7-2 to TRBJ1-5; D ambiguous. The CDR3 loop spans 13 amino acids. Germline CDR1 is SGHTA and CDR2 is FQGNSA. V dropped 1 base and J dropped 0 bases, with 1 base sitting between them.

The chain links TRBV19 to TRBJ2-3; D ambiguous. From germline, CDR1 is LNHDA and CDR2 SQIVND (reference sequence). The CDR3 consists of 15 residues. V gave up 3 bases and J gave up 3 bases, with 13 bases separating them. The CDR3 DNA follows: TGTGCCAGTAGTATTGGTTTGATGGGGACAGATACGCAGTATTTT. The encoded protein is CASSIGLMGTDTQYF.

Only one count was recorded for this clone. The chain is built from TRBV2 and TRBJ2-1; tentative D call: TRBD2 (6 bases). Germline assignment: CDR1 SNHLY and CDR2 FYNNEI. The CDR3 runs to 14 residues. V was clipped by 5 bases and J by 6 bases, with 14 bases between them. CDR3 DNA: TGTGCCAGCAGTTCGGGACTTCCCCTCAATGAGCAGTTCTTC. Its protein product is CASSSGLPLNEQFF.

This chain links TRBV5-4 with TRBJ2-3; TRBD1 matches 12 bases. The CDR3 totals 17 residues. The trim removed 4 bases at V and 6 bases at J, leaving 12 bases unmatched. CDR1 SGHNT and CDR2 YYREEE come from the germline V gene (reference sequence). In DNA, the CDR3 is TGTGCCAGCAGCATAACCGGGACAGGGGGCGGGGGTGATACGCAGTATTTT. Encoded protein: CASSITGTGGGGDTQYF. Full variable domain (outside the CDR3, taken from reference TRBV5-4 and TRBJ2-3): ETGVTQSPTHLIKTRGQQVTLRCSSQSGHNTVSWYQQALGQGPQFIFQYYREEENGRGNFPPRFSGLQFPNYSSELNVNALELDDSALYLCASSITGTGGGGDTQYFGPGTRLTVL.